This T cell receptor beta chain emerged from a study of T cell changes during pregnancy in multiple sclerosis. The CDR3 covers 16 residues. Trimming took 3 bases from V and 1 from J, leaving 12 bases between them. The germline V gene encodes CDR1 SGHTA and CDR2 FQGNSA. Clones were sequenced by immunoSEQ multiplex PCR, and TCRdb holds only the in-frame ones, with some missing. The sample shows some 77,000 clones, 90% to 95% of them seen only once. Here the sequenced sample was peripheral blood, taken in the second trimester of pregnancy. The TCR originated in a female donor in good health, enrolled as a control in a pregnancy study. The V call is TRBV7-2, the J call TRBJ2-2; D not resolved. In DNA, the CDR3 is TGTGCCAGCAGCTTCCAGACGTCGGGGAACACCGGGGAGCTGTTTTTT. This translates into CASSFQTSGNTGELFF.